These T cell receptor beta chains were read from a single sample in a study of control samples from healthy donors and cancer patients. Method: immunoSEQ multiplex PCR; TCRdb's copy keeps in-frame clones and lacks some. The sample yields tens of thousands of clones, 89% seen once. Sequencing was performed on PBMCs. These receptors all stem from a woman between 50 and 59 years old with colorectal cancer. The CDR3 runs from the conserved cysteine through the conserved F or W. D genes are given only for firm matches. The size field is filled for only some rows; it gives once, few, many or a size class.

CASSHGQGVTGELFF	TRBV11-1	TRBJ2-2	-	TRBD1
CASSLDGGTYTEAFF	TRBV5-1	TRBJ1-1	-	-
CASSLGAGSNQPQHF	TRBV7-8	TRBJ1-5	-	-
CASSLEAVTYNEQFF	TRBV5-1	TRBJ2-1	-	-
CASSLGHYNEKLFF	TRBV6-5	TRBJ1-4	-	-
CASSKGGGEEKLFF	TRBV2	TRBJ1-4	-	-
CASSSYRGANEKLFF	TRBV18	TRBJ1-4	-	TRBD1
CASSSQGSGELFF	TRBV4-3	TRBJ2-2	-	TRBD1
CASSHRIESGELFF	TRBV7-9	TRBJ2-2	-	-
CASSYGGETQYF	TRBV6-2/TRBV6-3	TRBJ2-5	-	-
CASSLVTGVGYTF	TRBV7-6	TRBJ1-2	-	TRBD1
CASSLEAGANTGELFF	TRBV5-1	TRBJ2-2	-	-
CASSLGQVNTGELFF	TRBV5-1	TRBJ2-2	-	-
CASSLGGGGEKLFF	TRBV7-9	TRBJ1-4	-	TRBD1
CASSLRQGIGEKLFF	TRBV28	TRBJ1-4	-	TRBD1
CASSNNRGMNSPLHF	TRBV14	TRBJ1-6	-	TRBD1
CASRRYYHPDTQYF	TRBV6-5	TRBJ2-3	-	-
CAGQLSTMNTEAFF	TRBV30	TRBJ1-1	-	-
CASSPTIQGGYTEAFF	TRBV18	TRBJ1-1	-	-
CASRSTGKTEAFF	TRBV7-6	TRBJ1-1	-	-
CASSNDKGPPLHF	TRBV7-9	TRBJ1-6	few	-
CASRSRGGGELFF	TRBV10-2	TRBJ2-2	-	-
CASSFTVRATDTQYF	TRBV28	TRBJ2-3	-	-
CASSLEPYTEAFF	TRBV5-1	TRBJ1-1	-	-
CASSSGTGGFSPLHF	TRBV6-5	TRBJ1-6	-	TRBD1
CASSELGGRNGELFF	TRBV6-1	TRBJ2-2	few	-
CSVDPRQGPRGYTF	TRBV29-1	TRBJ1-2	-	TRBD1
CASSLGWGGYEQFF	TRBV7-2	TRBJ2-1	-	TRBD2
CSLPGNTEAFF	TRBV20-1	TRBJ1-1	-	-
CASSVFQRGGADTQYF	TRBV9	TRBJ2-3	-	TRBD2
CASSLKRVGVLGDTQYF	TRBV7-2	TRBJ2-3	-	-
CASTSNTEAFF	TRBV28	TRBJ1-1	-	-
CASSQAGGTSGNTIYF	TRBV4-1	TRBJ1-3	-	TRBD1
CASSQDDRKNTGELFF	TRBV3-1/TRBV3-2	TRBJ2-2	-	-
CASSLSLNTGELFF	TRBV5-8	TRBJ2-2	-	-
CASSQGQGAYTEAFF	TRBV3-1/TRBV3-2	TRBJ1-1	once	TRBD1
CASSHPGQVNYGYTF	TRBV6-6	TRBJ1-2	-	-
CASSLGTSGNTIYF	TRBV7-2	TRBJ1-3	once	-
CASSDRGGDHQPQHF	TRBV2	TRBJ1-5	-	-
CASSESGFGGELFF	TRBV10-1	TRBJ2-2	few	-
CASRGQATISTDTQYF	TRBV2	TRBJ2-3	-	TRBD1
CASSLPGVQGGYTF	TRBV5-1	TRBJ1-2	-	-
CASSRDRDDYGYTF	TRBV18	TRBJ1-2	-	TRBD1
CATSDLAGEGTDTQYF	TRBV24-1	TRBJ2-3	-	TRBD2
CASSLFEDRGYQPQHF	TRBV27	TRBJ1-5	once	TRBD1
CASSPNRDFYGYTF	TRBV18	TRBJ1-2	-	-
CASTLGRLNTGELFF	TRBV6-5	TRBJ2-2	-	-
CASSSGTGLNQPQHF	TRBV7-9	TRBJ1-5	-	-
CASSVNRAQETQYF	TRBV9	TRBJ2-5	-	-
CASSTRTSGGAVDTQYF	TRBV6-2/TRBV6-3	TRBJ2-3	-	TRBD2
CASSLGQENSPLHF	TRBV5-5	TRBJ1-6	-	-
CASSPRQEANTEAFF	TRBV27	TRBJ1-1	-	-
CATSRDRGTGYNEQFF	TRBV15	TRBJ2-1	-	-
CASNPGTSTGELFF	TRBV19	TRBJ2-2	-	-
CASSLQGAHETQYF	TRBV7-2	TRBJ2-5	-	TRBD1